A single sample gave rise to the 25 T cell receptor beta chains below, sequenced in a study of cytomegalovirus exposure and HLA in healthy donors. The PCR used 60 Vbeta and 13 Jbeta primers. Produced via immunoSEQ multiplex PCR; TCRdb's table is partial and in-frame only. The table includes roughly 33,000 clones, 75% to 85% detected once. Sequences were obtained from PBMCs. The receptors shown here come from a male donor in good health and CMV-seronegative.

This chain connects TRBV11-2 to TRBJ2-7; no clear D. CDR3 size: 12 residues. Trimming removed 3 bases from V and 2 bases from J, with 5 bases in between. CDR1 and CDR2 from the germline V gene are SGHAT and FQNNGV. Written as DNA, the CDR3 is TGTGCCAGCAGCTTTGACACCTACGAGCAGTACTTC. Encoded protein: CASSFDTYEQYF.

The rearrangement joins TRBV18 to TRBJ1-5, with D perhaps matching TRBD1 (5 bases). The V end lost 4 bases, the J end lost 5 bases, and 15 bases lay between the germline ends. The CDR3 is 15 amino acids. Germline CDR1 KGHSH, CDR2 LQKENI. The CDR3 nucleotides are TGTGCCAGCTCACTAGCCGCAGGGAGGGATCAGCCCCAGCATTTT. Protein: CASSLAAGRDQPQHF.

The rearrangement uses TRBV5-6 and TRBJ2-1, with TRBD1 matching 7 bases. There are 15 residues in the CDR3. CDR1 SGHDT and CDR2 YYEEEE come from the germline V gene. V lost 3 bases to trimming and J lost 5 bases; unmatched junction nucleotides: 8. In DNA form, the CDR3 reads TGTGCCAGCAGCTGGGACAGAGCTTTAAACAATGAGCAGTTCTTC. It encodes CASSWDRALNNEQFF.

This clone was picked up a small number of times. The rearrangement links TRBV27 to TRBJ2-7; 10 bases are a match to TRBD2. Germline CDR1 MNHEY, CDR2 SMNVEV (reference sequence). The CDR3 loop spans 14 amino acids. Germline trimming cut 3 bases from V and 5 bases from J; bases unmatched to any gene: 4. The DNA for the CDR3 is TGTGCCAGCAGTTTGTCGCTAGCGGGAGACGAGCAGTACTTC. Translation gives CASSLSLAGDEQYF.

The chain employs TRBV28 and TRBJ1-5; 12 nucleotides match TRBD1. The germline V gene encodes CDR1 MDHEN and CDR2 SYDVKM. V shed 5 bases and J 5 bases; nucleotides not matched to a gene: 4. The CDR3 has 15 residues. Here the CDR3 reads CASSPGTGGDQPQHF. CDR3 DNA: TGTGCCAGCAGTCCCGGGACAGGGGGCGATCAGCCCCAGCATTTT.

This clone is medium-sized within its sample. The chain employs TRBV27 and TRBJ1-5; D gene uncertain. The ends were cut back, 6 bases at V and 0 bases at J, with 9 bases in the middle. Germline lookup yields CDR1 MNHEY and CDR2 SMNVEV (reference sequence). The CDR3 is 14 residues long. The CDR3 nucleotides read TGTGCCAGCAGCACATCTTATAGCAATCAGCCCCAGCATTTT. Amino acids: CASSTSYSNQPQHF.

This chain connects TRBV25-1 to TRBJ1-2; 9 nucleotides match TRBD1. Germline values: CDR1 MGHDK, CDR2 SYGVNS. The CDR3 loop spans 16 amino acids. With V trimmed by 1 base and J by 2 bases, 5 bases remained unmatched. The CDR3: CASSELRQGGNYGYTF. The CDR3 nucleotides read TGTGCCAGCAGTGAATTAAGACAGGGGGGAAACTATGGCTACACCTTC.

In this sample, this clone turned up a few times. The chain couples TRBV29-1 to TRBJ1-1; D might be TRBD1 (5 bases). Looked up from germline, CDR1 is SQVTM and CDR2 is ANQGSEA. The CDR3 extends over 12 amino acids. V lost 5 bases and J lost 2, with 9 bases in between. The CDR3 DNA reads TGCAGCGTTATAGGGGTTAACACTGAAGCTTTCTTT. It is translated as CSVIGVNTEAFF. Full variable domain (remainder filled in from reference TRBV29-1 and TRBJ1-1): SAVISQKPSRDICQRGTSLTIQCQVDSQVTMMFWYRQQPGQSLTLIATANQGSEATYESGFVIDKFPISRPNLTFSTLTVSNMSPEDSSIYLCSVIGVNTEAFFGQGTRLTVV.

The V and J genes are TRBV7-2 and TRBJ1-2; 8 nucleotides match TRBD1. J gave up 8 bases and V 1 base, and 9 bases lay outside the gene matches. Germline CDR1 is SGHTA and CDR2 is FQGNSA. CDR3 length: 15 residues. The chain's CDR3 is CASSLVGQGLSGYTF. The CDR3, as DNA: TGTGCCAGCAGCTTAGTCGGACAGGGCTTGAGCGGCTACACCTTC.

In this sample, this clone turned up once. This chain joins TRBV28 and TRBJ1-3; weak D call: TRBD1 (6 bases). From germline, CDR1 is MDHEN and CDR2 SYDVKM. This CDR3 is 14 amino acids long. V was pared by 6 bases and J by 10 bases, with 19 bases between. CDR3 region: CASSLTGALGTIYF. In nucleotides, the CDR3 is TGTGCCAGCAGCCTGACAGGAGCCTTGGGGACCATATATTTT.

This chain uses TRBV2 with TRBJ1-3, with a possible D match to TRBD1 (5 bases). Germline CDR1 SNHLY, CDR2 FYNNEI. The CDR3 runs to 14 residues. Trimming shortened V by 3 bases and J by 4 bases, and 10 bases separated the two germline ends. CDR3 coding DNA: TGTGCCAGCAGTGAGGTGACAGCAGGAAACACCATATATTTT. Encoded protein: CASSEVTAGNTIYF.

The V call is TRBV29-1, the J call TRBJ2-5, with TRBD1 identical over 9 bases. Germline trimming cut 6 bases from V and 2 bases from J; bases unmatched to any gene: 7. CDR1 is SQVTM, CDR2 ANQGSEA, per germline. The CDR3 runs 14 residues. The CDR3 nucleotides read TGCAGCGTACAGACAGGGGGGCTTCAAGAGACCCAGTACTTC. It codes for CSVQTGGLQETQYF.

CDR3 nucleotide sequence: TGTGCCATCAGTGGGACAACTACTGAAGCTTTCTTT. Its translation: CAISGTTTEAFF. The chain recombines TRBV10-3 with TRBJ1-1, with TRBD1 as a possible D gene (5 bases). Trimming removed 4 bases at V and 5 bases at J, with 8 bases between. The CDR3 is made up of 12 amino acids. CDR1 ENHRY and CDR2 SYGVKD come from the germline V gene.

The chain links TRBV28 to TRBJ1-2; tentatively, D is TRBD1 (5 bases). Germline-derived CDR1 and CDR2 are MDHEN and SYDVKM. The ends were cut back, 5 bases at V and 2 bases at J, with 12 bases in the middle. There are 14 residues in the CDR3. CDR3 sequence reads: CASSGGGINYGYTF. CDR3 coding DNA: TGTGCCAGCAGTGGTGGGGGGATAAACTATGGCTACACCTTC.

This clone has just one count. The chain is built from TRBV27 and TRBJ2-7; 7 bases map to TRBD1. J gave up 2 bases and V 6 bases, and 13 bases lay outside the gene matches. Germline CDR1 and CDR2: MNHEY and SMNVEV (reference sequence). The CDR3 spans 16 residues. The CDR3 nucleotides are TGTGCCAGCAGCCACCCTACAGGGGACCCGGCCTACGAGCAGTACTTC. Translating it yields CASSHPTGDPAYEQYF.

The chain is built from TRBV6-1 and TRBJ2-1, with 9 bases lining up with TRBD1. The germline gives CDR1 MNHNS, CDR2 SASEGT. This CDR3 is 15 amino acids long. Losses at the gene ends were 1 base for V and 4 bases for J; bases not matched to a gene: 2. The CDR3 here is CASSEDRGQYNEQFF. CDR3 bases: TGTGCCAGCAGTGAAGACAGGGGGCAGTACAATGAGCAGTTCTTC.

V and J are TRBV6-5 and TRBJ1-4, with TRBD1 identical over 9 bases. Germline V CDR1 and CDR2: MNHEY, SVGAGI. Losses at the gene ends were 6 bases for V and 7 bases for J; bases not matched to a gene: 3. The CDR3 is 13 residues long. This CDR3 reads CASRTGGSEKLFF. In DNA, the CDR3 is TGTGCCAGCAGAACAGGGGGCAGTGAAAAACTGTTTTTT.

In DNA form, the CDR3 reads TGTGCCAGCTCACCACCGGGGCCAACTAACTATGGCTACACCTTC. Translated: CASSPPGPTNYGYTF. The chain joins TRBV18 to TRBJ1-2; a weak D match, TRBD1 (5 bases). Germline CDR1 and CDR2: KGHSH and LQKENI. CDR3 length equals 15 residues. Trimming removed 0 bases from V and 0 bases from J, with 8 bases in between.

CDR3 in amino acids: CASSEGTSEIYEQYF. The CDR3 bases are TGTGCCAGCAGTGAGGGGACTAGCGAGATCTACGAGCAGTACTTC. The rearrangement joins TRBV2 to TRBJ2-7, with 10 bases identical to TRBD2. After removal of 3 bases from V and 3 bases from J, the junction contained 5 bases not matched to a gene. CDR3 length: 15 residues. Germline lookup yields CDR1 SNHLY and CDR2 FYNNEI.

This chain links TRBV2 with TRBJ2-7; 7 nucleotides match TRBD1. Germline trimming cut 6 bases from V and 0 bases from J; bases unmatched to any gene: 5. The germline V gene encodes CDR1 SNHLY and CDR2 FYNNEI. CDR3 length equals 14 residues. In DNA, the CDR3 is TGTGCCAGCAGGCCCCGACAGGGCTCCTACGAGCAGTACTTC. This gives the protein CASRPRQGSYEQYF.

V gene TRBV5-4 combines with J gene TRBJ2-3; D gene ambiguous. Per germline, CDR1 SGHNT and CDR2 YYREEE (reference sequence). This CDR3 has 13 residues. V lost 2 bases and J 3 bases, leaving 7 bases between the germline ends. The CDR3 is CASSFVATDTQYF. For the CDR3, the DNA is TGTGCCAGCAGCTTCGTGGCAACAGATACGCAGTATTTT.

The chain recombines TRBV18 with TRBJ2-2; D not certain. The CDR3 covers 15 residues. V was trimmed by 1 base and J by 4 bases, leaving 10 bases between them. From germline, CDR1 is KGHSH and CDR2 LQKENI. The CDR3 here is CASSPRAVGTGELFF. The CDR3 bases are TGTGCCAGCTCACCACGGGCAGTCGGCACCGGGGAGCTGTTTTTT.

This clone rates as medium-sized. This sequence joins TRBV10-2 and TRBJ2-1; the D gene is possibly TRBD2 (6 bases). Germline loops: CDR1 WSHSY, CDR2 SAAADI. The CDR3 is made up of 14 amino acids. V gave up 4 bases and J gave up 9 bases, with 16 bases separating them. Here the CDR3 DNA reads TGCGCCAGCAGTGTCATCCGGCAGGAGGGTGAGCAGTTCTTC. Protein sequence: CASSVIRQEGEQFF.

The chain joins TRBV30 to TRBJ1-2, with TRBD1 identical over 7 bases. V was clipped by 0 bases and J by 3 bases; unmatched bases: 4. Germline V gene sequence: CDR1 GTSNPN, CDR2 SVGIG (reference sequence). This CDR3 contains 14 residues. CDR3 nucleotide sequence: TGTGCCTGGAGTGTACAGGGGCGGCACTATGGCTACACCTTC. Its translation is CAWSVQGRHYGYTF.

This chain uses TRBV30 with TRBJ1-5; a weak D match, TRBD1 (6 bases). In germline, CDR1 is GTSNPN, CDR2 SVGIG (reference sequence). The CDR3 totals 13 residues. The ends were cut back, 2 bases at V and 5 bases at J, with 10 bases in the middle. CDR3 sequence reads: CAWSQGTYQPQHF. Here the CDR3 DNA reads TGTGCCTGGAGTCAGGGGACGTATCAGCCCCAGCATTTT.